Listed below are T cell receptor beta chains from one sample, sequenced in a study of response to subunit inactivated influenza vaccine. TCRdb reprocessed the RT-PCR reads via MiXCR and lists one record per CDR3 protein. The sample carries around 530,000 distinct CDR3 sequences, about 15% recorded once. Material: CD4+ T cells sorted from PBMCs, obtained about 23 months after vaccination. These receptors all stem from a man aged 50 to 75 who received an inactivated influenza vaccine. Each CDR3 is given with its conserved first and last residue.

TRBV12-3/TRBV12-4 CASSASGRSYNEQFF
TRBV12-3/TRBV12-4 CASSSIGTQYF
TRBV20-1 CSASFGGNTIYF
TRBV18 CASSPFIAQGTTGELFF
TRBV29-1 CSVGQGVNYEQYF
TRBV24-1 CATSDPQNSGRPGETQYF
TRBV12-3/TRBV12-4 CASSFAVGQGETQYF
TRBV27 CASRYSGTQETQYF
TRBV2 CASSEARASSYNEQFF
TRBV9 CASSVGREEQSEQYF
TRBV4-3 CASSQVSAGVGEQYF
TRBV20-1 CSARANTEAFF
TRBV7-8 CASSPLPGSNSPLHF
TRBV2 CASSDSLAAADTQYF
TRBV6-5 CASSYGGRGGRANTIYF
TRBV10-2 CASSGGGPGTGELFF
TRBV10-3 CAISVGLAGPSYEQYF